This note documents a single TCR beta chain sequence. Its antigen is not known. Each sample came from a Caucasian adult donor living in Nashville, Tennessee. This sample was taken from a study of shared clonotypes between healthy human individuals. The CDR3 extends over 14 amino acids. Germline V gene sequence: CDR1 MNHEY, CDR2 SVGAGI. V was shortened by 0 bases and J by 5 bases, with 11 bases between the two germline ends. As originally analysed: Junction-only sequences without quality scores were provided by ImmunoSEQ, so filtering was different. Libraries were prepared by immunoSEQ multiplex PCR; TCRdb keeps only in-frame clonotypes and omits some of them. The DNA gave D and trimming, while V, J and clone size come from that table. The sample gives fewer than 1.6 million clones, approximately 98.5% of which show up once; about 0.34% is in the top ten. Overall study results and limits: Naive subsets tended to show greater estimated richness than memory subsets. Only a few donors were included, so the genetic and exposure-history diversity represented was limited.

The sequenced material came from naive CD4+ T cells sorted from blood. Sample subset: CD45RA+ positively selected. The clonotype originates from a young man in good health. This sequence joins TRBV6-5 and TRBJ2-7; unclear D gene. The CDR3 spells CASSYSRQMDEQYF. The CDR3 DNA follows: TGTGCCAGCAGTTACTCTCGACAAATGGACGAGCAGTACTTC.